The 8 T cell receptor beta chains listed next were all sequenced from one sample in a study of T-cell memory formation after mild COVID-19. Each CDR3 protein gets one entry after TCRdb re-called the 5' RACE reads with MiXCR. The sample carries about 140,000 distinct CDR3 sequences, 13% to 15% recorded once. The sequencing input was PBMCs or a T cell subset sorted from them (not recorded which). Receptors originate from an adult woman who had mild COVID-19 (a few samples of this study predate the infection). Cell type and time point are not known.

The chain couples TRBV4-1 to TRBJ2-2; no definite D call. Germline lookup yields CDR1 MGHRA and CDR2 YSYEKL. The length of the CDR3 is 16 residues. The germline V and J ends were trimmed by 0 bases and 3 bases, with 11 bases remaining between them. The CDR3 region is CASSQDHSDYTGELFF. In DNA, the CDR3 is TGCGCCAGCAGCCAAGATCATTCAGACTACACCGGGGAGCTGTTTTTT.

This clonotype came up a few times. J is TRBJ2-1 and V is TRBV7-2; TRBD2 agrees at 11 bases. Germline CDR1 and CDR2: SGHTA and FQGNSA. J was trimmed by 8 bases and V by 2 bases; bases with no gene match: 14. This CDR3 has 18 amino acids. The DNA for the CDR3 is TGTGCCAGCAGCTTATCGAAGACTAGCGGGATTCGGCGATATGAGCAGTTCTTC. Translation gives CASSLSKTSGIRRYEQFF.

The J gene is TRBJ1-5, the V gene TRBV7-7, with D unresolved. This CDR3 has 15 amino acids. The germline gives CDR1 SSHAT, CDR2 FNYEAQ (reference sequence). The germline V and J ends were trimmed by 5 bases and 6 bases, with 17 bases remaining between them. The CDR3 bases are TGTGCCAGCAGCCAAAGGCGGGCAGTTTCTCAGCCCCAGCATTTT. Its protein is CASSQRRAVSQPQHF.

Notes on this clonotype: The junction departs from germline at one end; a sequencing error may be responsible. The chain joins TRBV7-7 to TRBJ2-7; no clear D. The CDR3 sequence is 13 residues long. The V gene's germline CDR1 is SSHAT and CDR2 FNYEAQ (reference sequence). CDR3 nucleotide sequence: TGTGCTAGCAGCTTAGACACGACCTACGAGCAGTACTTC. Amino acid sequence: CASSLDTTYEQYF.

The CDR3 DNA reads TGTGCCAGCAGTTTGGGGCAGGTGAACTCACCCCTCCACTTT. Translation gives CASSLGQVNSPLHF. The chain combines TRBV12-3 or TRBV12-4 with TRBJ1-6; weak D call: TRBD1 (5 bases). CDR3 length: 14 residues. Trimming stripped 3 bases from V and 10 bases from J, with 13 bases between.

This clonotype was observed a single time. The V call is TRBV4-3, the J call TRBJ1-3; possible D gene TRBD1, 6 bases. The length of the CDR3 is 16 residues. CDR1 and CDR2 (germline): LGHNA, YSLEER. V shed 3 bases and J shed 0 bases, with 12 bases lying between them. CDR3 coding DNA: TGCGCCAGCAGCCATCCAACAGGGATCTCTGGAAACACCATATATTTT. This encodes CASSHPTGISGNTIYF.

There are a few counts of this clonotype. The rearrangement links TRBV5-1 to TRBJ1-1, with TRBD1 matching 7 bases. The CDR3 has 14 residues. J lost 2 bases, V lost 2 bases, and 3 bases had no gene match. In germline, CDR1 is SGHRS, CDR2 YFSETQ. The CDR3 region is CASSLGDRNTEAFF. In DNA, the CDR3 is TGCGCCAGCAGCTTAGGGGACAGAAACACTGAAGCTTTCTTT.

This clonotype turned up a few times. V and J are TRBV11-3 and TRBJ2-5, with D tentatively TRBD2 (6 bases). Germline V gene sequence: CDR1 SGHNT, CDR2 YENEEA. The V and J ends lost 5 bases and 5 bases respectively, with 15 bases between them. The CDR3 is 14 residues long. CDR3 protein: CASSPTGVGETQYF. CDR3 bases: TGTGCCAGCAGCCCTACGGGGGTGGGTGAGACCCAGTACTTC.